This T cell receptor beta chain was sequenced during a study of CD8+ T cells in alopecia areata. As for the study in general: Treatment ran 6 to 18 months, with 6 months of follow-up afterward. Treated patients were scored for severity by percent of scalp affected.

This sample's treatment: oral pan-JAK inhibitor, 5-10 mg twice daily. The germline V and J ends were trimmed by 1 base and 5 bases, with 13 bases remaining between them. The CDR3 length is 15 residues. Germline CDR1 reads SGHDT; CDR2 reads YYEEEE. Study results and caveats: Scalp clonality and expanded CD8+ clones among the top 100 fell significantly with tofacitinib. While patients received tofacitinib, many expanded lesional clones remained present in scalp and blood.

Sequencing templates came from extracted RNA that was reverse transcribed into cDNA. Produced via immunoSEQ multiplex PCR; TCRdb's table is partial and in-frame only. Here the sample spans some 180,000 clones, about 53% being singletons. On this clone: Its target is not known.

The sequence was obtained from a human donor with alopecia areata. The chain recombines TRBV5-6 with TRBJ1-5; D may be TRBD1 (6 bases). The specimen comprised CD8+ T cells sorted from blood, sampled at week 24, from a patient treated with tofacitinib. The chain's CDR3 is CASSLTGKDYQPQHF. DNA for the CDR3: TGTGCCAGCAGCTTGACAGGGAAGGATTATCAGCCCCAGCATTTT.